The 25 T cell receptor beta chains reported below all come from one sample, sequenced in a study of blood T cell repertoires in COVID-19. Clones were read by immunoSEQ multiplex PCR, and TCRdb kept only the in-frame ones, dropping some. There are some 150,000 clones in the sample; around nine tenths occur only once, and roughly 5% lies in the top ten. Sequencing input: peripheral blood. The source is a human donor in a cohort sampled during active COVID-19.

The chain recombines TRBV5-1 with TRBJ2-1, with a possible D match to TRBD1 (5 bases). CDR3 length equals 14 residues. Germline assignment: CDR1 SGHRS and CDR2 YFSETQ. Trimming pared 5 bases from V and 6 bases from J, leaving 15 bases between. Here the CDR3 reads CASRGSQGRNEQFF. DNA for the CDR3: TGCGCCAGCAGGGGTTCGCAGGGCCGCAATGAGCAGTTCTTC. The full variable domain, completed using reference TRBV5-1 and TRBJ2-1, is KAGVTQTPRYLIKTRGQQVTLSCSPISGHRSVSWYQQTPGQGLQFLFEYFSETQRNKGNFPGRFSGRQFSNSRSEMNVSTLELGDSALYLCASRGSQGRNEQFFGPGTRLTVL.

The chain is built from TRBV30 and TRBJ1-6, with D uncertain. Germline CDR1 is GTSNPN and CDR2 is SVGIG (reference sequence). The CDR3 extends over 13 amino acids. The germline V and J ends were trimmed by 4 bases and 10 bases, with 14 bases remaining between them. CDR3 loop: CAWTPSRGSPLHF. CDR3 sequence (DNA): TGTGCCTGGACACCCTCCCGAGGGTCACCCCTCCACTTT.

J is TRBJ1-4 and V is TRBV5-1; 9 nucleotides line up with TRBD1. Germline V lookup: CDR1 SGHRS, CDR2 YFSETQ. The CDR3 consists of 15 residues. The V and J ends lost 0 bases and 7 bases, in that order; junction bases with no gene match: 4. CDR3 nucleotides: TGCGCCAGCAGCTTGGGACAGGGGGACGTTGAAAAACTGTTTTTT. It translates to CASSLGQGDVEKLFF.

This clone was detected a few times. This sequence joins TRBV7-6 and TRBJ2-7; D possibly corresponds to TRBD1 (5 bases). Germline lookup yields CDR1 SGHVS and CDR2 FNYEAQ. V dropped 6 bases and J dropped 4 bases, with 19 bases sitting between them. This CDR3 spans 15 amino acids. This chain's CDR3 is CASRNPRRQGYEQYF. The CDR3 DNA reads TGTGCCAGCAGAAACCCTAGGCGGCAGGGATACGAGCAGTACTTC.

This rearrangement joins TRBV5-4 to TRBJ1-3, with D possibly matching TRBD1 (5 bases). V was clipped by 1 base and J by 2 bases, with 7 bases between them. The CDR3 sequence is 14 residues long. Germline V lookup: CDR1 SGHNT, CDR2 YYREEE (reference sequence). CDR3 in DNA: TGTGCCAGCAGCTTGTCAGGGCCTGGAAACACCATATATTTT. This encodes CASSLSGPGNTIYF.

This clone was found a few times. The J gene is TRBJ1-2, the V gene TRBV19; 7 bases are shared with TRBD1. The CDR3 is 13 residues long. The J segment lost 5 bases and the V segment lost 5 bases, leaving 5 bases of the junction unmatched. Germline V gene sequence: CDR1 LNHDA, CDR2 SQIVND (reference sequence). The CDR3 sequence: CASSSGTVYGYTF. In DNA form, the CDR3 reads TGTGCCAGTAGTTCCGGGACAGTTTATGGCTACACCTTC. Drawing the rest from reference TRBV19 and TRBJ1-2, the complete variable domain is DGGITQSPKYLFRKEGQNVTLSCEQNLNHDAMYWYRQDPGQGLRLIYYSQIVNDFQKGDIAEGYSVSREKKESFPLTVTSAQKNPTAFYLCASSSGTVYGYTFGSGTRLTVV.

The V and J genes are TRBV13 and TRBJ1-1; 9 nucleotides match TRBD1. This CDR3 region has 15 residues. In germline, CDR1 is PRHDT, CDR2 FYEKMQ (reference sequence). The V segment lost 0 bases and the J segment 5 bases; nucleotides outside the gene matches: 4. The CDR3 sequence: CASSLGDRGWTEAFF. For the CDR3, the DNA is TGTGCCAGCAGCTTAGGGGACAGGGGCTGGACTGAAGCTTTCTTT.

Only one count was recorded for this clone. J is TRBJ1-1 and V is TRBV9, with TRBD1 as a possible D gene (6 bases). Germline CDR1 is SGDLS and CDR2 is YYNGEE. CDR3 length: 14 amino acids. Trimming removed 4 bases from V and 1 base from J, with 11 bases in between. The CDR3 DNA reads as TGTGCCAGCAGCCCCAAGACAGGGAACACTGAAGCTTTCTTT. Its translation: CASSPKTGNTEAFF.

The V gene is TRBV6-5, the J gene TRBJ2-5; 11 nucleotides match TRBD2. Germline V lookup: CDR1 MNHEY, CDR2 SVGAGI. V shed 6 bases, J shed 5 bases, and the junction held 8 bases outside the gene matches. The CDR3 runs to 15 residues. CDR3 in amino acids: CASSRLTSGAETQYF. In DNA form, the CDR3 reads TGTGCCAGCAGCCGCCTGACTAGCGGGGCGGAGACCCAGTACTTC.

The chain recombines TRBV28 with TRBJ2-5; possible D gene TRBD1, 6 bases. This CDR3 has 15 amino acids. Trimming pared 7 bases from V and 1 base from J, leaving 16 bases between. From germline, CDR1 is MDHEN and CDR2 SYDVKM. The CDR3 DNA reads as TGTGCCAGCATTTCTTCCGGGACACTCCAAGAGACCCAGTACTTC. Translating gives CASISSGTLQETQYF.

In the case of this clone: This same CDR3 is encoded by further DNA sequences in the sample. V usage is TRBV7-3 and J usage is TRBJ2-3; a weak D match, TRBD2 (5 bases). Between the trimmed V and J ends, which lost 0 bases and 4 bases, there was a span of 5 bases. CDR3 length: 13 amino acids. Germline V gives CDR1 SGHTA, CDR2 FQGTGA. DNA of the CDR3: TGTGCCAGCAGCTTAACGGGAGCAGATACGCAGTATTTT. Translating it yields CASSLTGADTQYF. The full variable domain, with the rest looked up from reference TRBV7-3 and TRBJ2-3, is GAGVSQTPSNKVTEKGKYVELRCDPISGHTALYWYRQSLGQGPEFLIYFQGTGAADDSGLPNDRFFAVRPEGSVSTLKIQRTERGDSAVYLCASSLTGADTQYFGPGTRLTVL.

The genes are TRBV7-2 and TRBJ1-4, with no clear D. V lost 1 base, J lost 8 bases, and 14 bases lay in between. Germline CDR1 SGHTA, CDR2 FQGNSA. CDR3 length equals 15 residues. DNA for the CDR3: TGTGCCAGCAGCTTAGAGTCTGGCGGTTACGAAAAACTGTTTTTT. Translated: CASSLESGGYEKLFF.

The V and J genes are TRBV7-8 and TRBJ1-4, with TRBD1 matching 7 bases. V was pared by 5 bases and J by 3 bases, with 6 bases of the junction left unmatched. This CDR3 has 15 amino acids. Per the germline V gene, CDR1 is SGHVS and CDR2 is FQNEAQ. CDR3 sequence (DNA): TGTGCCAGCAGCGACACAGGGGTGGCTAATGAAAAACTGTTTTTT. The encoded protein is CASSDTGVANEKLFF.

The rearrangement links TRBV5-8 to TRBJ1-6; D not certain. From germline, CDR1 is SGHTS and CDR2 YDEGEE. The CDR3 runs 12 residues. Trimming left V 5 bases short and J 15 bases short, with 15 bases between. The CDR3 coding sequence is TGTGCCAGCAGTTTCCCCTCCGGGAGCCTCCACTTT. The encoded protein is CASSFPSGSLHF. The full variable domain, its missing parts supplied by reference TRBV5-8 and TRBJ1-6, is EAGVTQSPTHLIKTRGQQATLRCSPISGHTSVYWYQQALGLGLQFLLWYDEGEERNRGNFPPRFSGRQFPNYSSELNVNALELEDSALYLCASSFPSGSLHFGNGTRLTVT.

The chain uses TRBV6-1 and TRBJ2-2; 10 positions agree with TRBD2. Germline assignment: CDR1 MNHNS and CDR2 SASEGT. The J segment lost 3 bases and the V segment lost 2 bases, leaving 0 bases of the junction unmatched. The CDR3 is 15 amino acids. The CDR3 DNA is TGTGCCAGCAGTGAACTAGCGGGAGACACCGGGGAGCTGTTTTTT. Its translation: CASSELAGDTGELFF.

The chain couples TRBV7-6 to TRBJ1-5, with TRBD1 matching 8 bases. After removal of 5 bases from V and 2 bases from J, the junction contained 8 bases not matched to a gene. CDR3 size: 16 residues. The germline V gene encodes CDR1 SGHVS and CDR2 FNYEAQ. CDR3 sequence: CASSPGQGGGNQPQHF. Written as DNA, the CDR3 is TGTGCCAGCAGCCCCGGACAGGGAGGAGGCAATCAGCCCCAGCATTTT.

The V call is TRBV5-1, the J call TRBJ2-1, with 16 nucleotides matching TRBD2. The CDR3 is 17 amino acids. After removal of 4 bases from V and 8 bases from J, the junction contained 9 bases not matched to a gene. Germline CDR1 SGHRS, CDR2 YFSETQ. The DNA for the CDR3 is TGCGCCAGCAGCGTCGGGACTAGCGGGGGGGTCCTCGATGAGCAGTTCTTC. It encodes CASSVGTSGGVLDEQFF.

The CDR3 sequence is CASSQEAGTIAKNIQYF. CDR3 bases: TGCGCCAGCAGCCAAGAGGCCGGGACAATAGCCAAAAACATTCAGTACTTC. The chain has TRBV4-1 and TRBJ2-4; D is perhaps TRBD1 (6 bases). V was shortened by 0 bases and J by 0 bases, with 12 bases between the two germline ends. Looked up from germline, CDR1 is MGHRA and CDR2 is YSYEKL. The CDR3 totals 17 residues.

This chain links TRBV7-9 with TRBJ2-7, with TRBD2 as a possible D gene (6 bases). Germline V gene data show CDR1 as SEHNR and CDR2 as FQNEAQ (reference sequence). Trimming shortened V by 10 bases and J by 4 bases, and 14 bases separated the two germline ends. This CDR3 region has 12 residues. In DNA form, the CDR3 reads TGTGCCACCGGGGGACGGAATTACGAGCAGTACTTC. Encoded protein: CATGGRNYEQYF.

V is TRBV9 and J is TRBJ2-1, with D perhaps TRBD1 (5 bases). The V and J ends lost 4 bases and 10 bases respectively, with 12 bases between them. Germline values: CDR1 SGDLS, CDR2 YYNGEE. This CDR3 spans 12 amino acids. Here the CDR3 DNA reads TGTGCCAGCAGCCTCCACCAGGGAGAGCAGTTCTTC. Its protein is CASSLHQGEQFF.

V usage is TRBV7-9 and J usage is TRBJ2-1, with D tentatively TRBD2 (5 bases). The CDR3 extends over 12 amino acids. Trimming took off 4 bases at V and 9 bases at J, with 10 bases between the two ends. Germline loops: CDR1 SEHNR, CDR2 FQNEAQ (reference sequence). Here the CDR3 reads CASSYQSGEQFF. The CDR3 region has the DNA TGTGCCAGCAGCTACCAAAGCGGTGAGCAGTTCTTC.

The chain combines TRBV6-4 with TRBJ2-1, with 13 bases fitting TRBD2. The length of the CDR3 is 13 residues. V trimming: 6 bases; J trimming: 15 bases; junction bases outside the gene matches: 8. Germline V gene data show CDR1 as MRHNA and CDR2 as SNTAGT. The CDR3 loop is CASRETSGGPGFF. Written as DNA, the CDR3 is TGTGCCAGCAGAGAGACTAGCGGGGGGCCCGGGTTCTTC.

J is TRBJ2-1 and V is TRBV5-1; the D is unclear. The CDR3 covers 13 residues. V was cut by 5 bases and J by 8 bases, with 14 bases left in between. Per germline, CDR1 SGHRS and CDR2 YFSETQ. The CDR3 DNA reads as TGCGCCAGCAGAATAACCGCACATCATGAGCAGTTCTTC. Translating it yields CASRITAHHEQFF.

The chain is built from TRBV28 and TRBJ2-3; the D is unclear. The DNA end is a closer match to TRBJ1-5, so the J assignment may be wrong. The CDR3 is made up of 15 amino acids. Germline assignment: CDR1 MDHEN and CDR2 SYDVKM. This CDR3 reads CASSDLPGGRGTQHF. The DNA for the CDR3 is TGTGCCAGCAGTGATCTCCCGGGAGGCCGTGGCACGCAGCATTTT.

The chain combines TRBV5-1 with TRBJ2-5; D may be TRBD2 (5 bases). Germline V gene data show CDR1 as SGHRS and CDR2 as YFSETQ. Trimming took off 1 base at V and 4 bases at J, with 20 bases between the two ends. This CDR3 is 17 amino acids long. CDR3 loop: CASSLTGRGRQRETQYF. The CDR3, as DNA: TGCGCCAGCAGCTTGACCGGTCGGGGTAGGCAACGAGAGACCCAGTACTTC.